What follows are 25 T cell receptor beta chains derived from one specimen sequenced in a study of T cells in Graves' hyperthyroidism and ophthalmopathy. The investigators amplified TCR beta CDR3 regions from RNA transcripts. The TCR CDR3 first-round RT-PCR relied on the HTBI primer set. TCRdb re-called the multiplex PCR reads with MiXCR, one entry per CDR3 protein. Altogether over 650,000 distinct CDR3 sequences are present, 45% being singletons, with the ten largest covering about 7.7%. The material sequenced was peripheral blood or thyroid tissue (not recorded which). The source is an adult man with Graves' disease, either hyperthyroidism or ophthalmopathy (not recorded which).

This clonotype was seen a few times. J is TRBJ2-7 and V is TRBV6-5; D may be TRBD2 (5 bases). V lost 0 bases and J 0 bases, leaving 12 bases between the germline ends. This CDR3 comprises 16 residues. Germline V lookup: CDR1 MNHEY, CDR2 SVGAGI. Written as DNA, the CDR3 is TGTGCCAGCAGTTACTCGGACTTAAGGTCCTCCTACGAGCAGTACTTC. The encoded protein is CASSYSDLRSSYEQYF.

V is TRBV15 and J is TRBJ2-2; 8 bases map to TRBD1. CDR1 is LNHNV, CDR2 YYDKDF, per germline (reference sequence). The CDR3 runs 14 residues. The V segment lost 2 bases and the J segment 7 bases; nucleotides outside the gene matches: 3. The DNA for the CDR3 is TGTGCCACCAGCAGAAACACAGGGGGCGGGGAGCTGTTTTTT. Protein sequence: CATSRNTGGGELFF.

Comment on this clonotype: A much larger clone lies one base from this, so it may be a read error. V usage is TRBV7-9 and J usage is TRBJ2-7; 13 nucleotides line up with TRBD2. Germline V lookup: CDR1 SEHNR, CDR2 FQNEAQ (reference sequence). CDR3 length: 17 amino acids. CDR3 in amino acids: CASSPLRTSGSSYEQHF. In DNA, the CDR3 is TGTGCCAGCAGTCCCCTACGGACTAGCGGGAGTTCCTACGAGCAGCACTTC.

There are a few counts of this clonotype. The V gene is TRBV19, the J gene TRBJ2-5; TRBD1 agrees at 9 bases. The CDR3 is made up of 14 amino acids. Germline V CDR1 and CDR2: LNHDA, SQIVND (reference sequence). After removal of 5 bases from V and 4 bases from J, the junction contained 5 bases not matched to a gene. The CDR3 sequence: CASSANRGRETQYF. The CDR3 coding sequence is TGTGCCAGTAGTGCAAACAGGGGGCGAGAGACCCAGTACTTC.

This chain connects TRBV5-4 to TRBJ2-5, with TRBD2 matching over 11 bases. Trimming took 6 bases from V and 5 from J; bases not matched to a gene: 6. CDR3 length: 14 amino acids. The germline V gene has CDR1 SGHNT and CDR2 YYREEE (reference sequence). CDR3 DNA: TGTGCCAGCACCGGGACTAGCGGTCGGGAGACCCAGTACTTC. It translates to CASTGTSGRETQYF.

This clonotype was detected once. This chain links TRBV19 with TRBJ1-4; no reliable D call. Germline V gene lookup returns CDR1 LNHDA and CDR2 SQIVND (reference sequence). V lost 5 bases and J 6 bases, leaving 22 bases between the germline ends. The CDR3 loop spans 17 amino acids. DNA of the CDR3: TGTGCCAGTAGTTCCGGGAGAGTGTTGGAGTCGGATGAAAAACTGTTTTTT. Translation gives CASSSGRVLESDEKLFF.

This clonotype appeared many times. The chain joins TRBV24-1 to TRBJ1-1, with 7 positions matching TRBD1. Trimming removed 3 bases from V and 4 bases from J; junction bases left unmatched: 1. This CDR3 contains 13 residues. Looked up from germline, CDR1 is KGHDR and CDR2 is SFDVKD. The CDR3: CATSDNRGTEAFF. The CDR3 region has the DNA TGTGCCACCAGTGATAACAGGGGCACTGAAGCTTTCTTT.

This chain joins TRBV11-2 and TRBJ2-5, with D perhaps matching TRBD1 (6 bases). V lost 1 base and J lost 7, with 22 bases in between. This CDR3 comprises 17 residues. Germline V gene data show CDR1 as SGHAT and CDR2 as FQNNGV. The CDR3 region has the DNA TGTGCCAGCAGCTTAGCAGGGGCTGGCATCCAAGAGTGGACCCAGTACTTC. It is translated as CASSLAGAGIQEWTQYF.

The rearrangement links TRBV29-1 to TRBJ2-5; possibly TRBD1 for D (5 bases). V shed 0 bases and J shed 3 bases, with 14 bases lying between them. There are 15 residues in the CDR3. Germline values: CDR1 SQVTM, CDR2 ANQGSEA. The chain's CDR3 is CSVEEAGQSEETQYF. DNA for the CDR3: TGCAGCGTTGAAGAGGCAGGGCAATCGGAAGAGACCCAGTACTTC.

As for this clonotype: Because it lacks the conserved phenylalanine or tryptophan at the end, this CDR3 is likely a read error. Because the CDR3's place on the DNA is in doubt, the DNA is left out and the CDR3 is given as listed by TCRdb. This CDR3 reads CASSDRTS. The chain recombines TRBV6-1 with TRBJ2-6. Germline values: CDR1 MNHNS, CDR2 SASEGT. The length of the CDR3 is 8 amino acids, counting both ends.

This clonotype was seen at least ten times. V usage is TRBV12-3 or TRBV12-4 and J usage is TRBJ1-1; D remains unclear. This CDR3 spans 12 amino acids. The V gene lost 2 bases and the J gene lost 7 bases, with 8 bases spanning the gap. CDR3 bases: TGTGCCAGCAGTTTACAAAGGAGTGAAGCTTTCTTT. Amino acids: CASSLQRSEAFF.

This clonotype was counted only a few times. The chain joins TRBV20-1 to TRBJ1-2, with 9 bases identical to TRBD1. Germline CDR1 DFQATT, CDR2 SNEGSKA (reference sequence). The CDR3 is made up of 12 amino acids. The V and J ends lost 3 bases and 6 bases, in that order; junction bases with no gene match: 2. CDR3 coding DNA: TGCAGTGCTAGCGGGACAGGGAATGGCTACACCTTC. This encodes CSASGTGNGYTF.

This clonotype was seen a few times. This chain links TRBV20-1 with TRBJ2-5, with no clear D. CDR1 is DFQATT and CDR2 is SNEGSKA in the germline V gene (reference sequence). The CDR3 extends over 15 amino acids. Trimming removed 6 bases at V and 1 base at J, with 18 bases between. The CDR3 sequence: CSASVPRQGQETQYF. In nucleotides, the CDR3 is TGCAGTGCCTCGGTCCCCCGACAAGGCCAAGAGACCCAGTACTTC.

This chain uses TRBV9 with TRBJ1-4; D unresolved. Looked up from germline, CDR1 is SGDLS and CDR2 is YYNGEE. V was cut by 6 bases and J by 8 bases, with 17 bases left in between. The CDR3 is 14 amino acids. In nucleotides, the CDR3 is TGTGCCAGCACCGGCGGTGGCGCACCGGAAAAACTGTTTTTT. It codes for CASTGGGAPEKLFF.

This clonotype was recorded only once. V is TRBV10-3 and J is TRBJ2-2; D gene ambiguous. This CDR3 has 14 amino acids. The germline V gene has CDR1 ENHRY and CDR2 SYGVKD. The V and J ends lost 3 bases and 5 bases respectively, with 10 bases between them. CDR3 region: CAISDDGRTGELFF. The CDR3 region has the DNA TGTGCCATCAGTGACGACGGCAGAACCGGGGAGCTGTTTTTT.

This chain joins TRBV10-1 and TRBJ1-2, with 11 bases matching TRBD1. CDR1 and CDR2 (germline): WNHNN, SYGVQD (reference sequence). The CDR3 is made up of 16 amino acids. Unmatched junction bases numbered 7, after V lost 1 base and J lost 6 bases. CDR3 region: CASSELDRGRTNGYTF. Written as DNA, the CDR3 is TGCGCCAGCAGTGAGTTGGACAGGGGGCGCACAAATGGCTACACCTTC.

There are a few counts of this clonotype. The J gene is TRBJ1-1, the V gene TRBV9; no definite D call. Per the germline V gene, CDR1 is SGDLS and CDR2 is YYNGEE. The V end was cut by 4 bases, the J end by 10 bases, with 17 bases between. The CDR3 is 13 residues long. In DNA form, the CDR3 reads TGTGCCAGCAGCCCCTCACCCTTGGGTGGAGCTTTCTTT. This encodes CASSPSPLGGAFF.

The chain uses TRBV7-2 and TRBJ1-1, with D uncertain. Trimming removed 7 bases at V and 0 bases at J, with 18 bases between. There are 16 residues in the CDR3. Germline V gene lookup returns CDR1 SGHTA and CDR2 FQGNSA. CDR3 loop: CASTREGGLLNTEAFF. In nucleotides, the CDR3 is TGTGCCAGCACCCGAGAAGGCGGCTTATTGAACACTGAAGCTTTCTTT.

As to this clonotype: One base away lies a much larger clone, so this may be a sequencing read error. The chain recombines TRBV29-1 with TRBJ2-5; D is unclear. The CDR3 length is 13 residues. The germline V and J ends were trimmed by 4 bases and 5 bases, with 14 bases remaining between them. Germline CDR1 and CDR2: SQVTM and ANQGSEA. The CDR3 nucleotides read TGCAGCGTTGCAGAAGCTACCTCGGAGACCCAGTACTTC. Translating it yields CSVAEATSETQYF.

This clonotype was picked up a small number of times. V gene TRBV12-3 or TRBV12-4 combines with J gene TRBJ2-6; TRBD1 is a possible D gene (5 bases). The CDR3 sequence is 18 residues long. Between the trimmed V and J ends, which lost 5 bases and 2 bases, there was a span of 19 bases. Written as DNA, the CDR3 is TGTGCCAGCAGTCGGAGACAGTTTCGGATCGCTGGGGCCAACGTCCTGACTTTC. It specifies CASSRRQFRIAGANVLTF.

This clonotype was counted a single time. Possible read error: a much larger clone is one base away. The V and J genes are TRBV7-2 and TRBJ1-2, with TRBD1 as a possible D gene (6 bases). CDR3 length: 13 amino acids. Germline values: CDR1 SGHTA, CDR2 FQGNSA. Trimming stripped 7 bases from V and 8 bases from J, with 17 bases between. This CDR3 reads CASNKGTGLGYTF. The CDR3 coding sequence is TGTGCCAGCAACAAAGGAACAGGGCTCGGCTACACCTTC. The entire variable domain, with the rest obtained from reference TRBV7-2 and TRBJ1-2, is as follows: GAGVSQSPSNKVTEKGKDVELRCDPISGHTALYWYRQSLGQGLEFLIYFQGNSAPDKSGLPSDRFSAERTGGSVSTLTIQRTQQEDSAVYLCASNKGTGLGYTFGSGTRLTVV.

The gene calls are TRBV29-1 and TRBJ2-7; D is unresolved. Trimming left V 1 base short and J 1 base short, with 14 bases between. Germline loops: CDR1 SQVTM, CDR2 ANQGSEA. CDR3 length: 15 residues. CDR3 region: CSVEGRDGISYEQYF. CDR3 nucleotides: TGCAGCGTTGAAGGCAGAGACGGAATTTCCTACGAGCAGTACTTC.

V usage is TRBV29-1 and J usage is TRBJ1-2, with TRBD1 matching over 8 bases. V lost 3 bases to trimming and J lost 4 bases; unmatched junction nucleotides: 7. CDR1 and CDR2 from the germline V gene are SQVTM and ANQGSEA. There are 14 residues in the CDR3. This CDR3 is CSVDYGQGTYGYTF. In DNA, the CDR3 is TGCAGCGTTGATTATGGACAGGGTACCTATGGCTACACCTTC.

This clonotype was observed at least ten times. This chain connects TRBV10-3 to TRBJ2-5; either TRBD1 or TRBD2 may fit D (5 bases each). Trimming pared 7 bases from V and 4 bases from J, leaving 13 bases between. Looked up from germline, CDR1 is ENHRY and CDR2 is SYGVKD. The CDR3 extends over 13 amino acids. The CDR3 DNA follows: TGTGCCATCAAACCGGGGACGGGAGAGACCCAGTACTTC. Translating gives CAIKPGTGETQYF.

This clonotype was seen ten or more times. The rearrangement links TRBV24-1 to TRBJ1-5; no reliable D call. Germline values: CDR1 KGHDR, CDR2 SFDVKD. V was pared by 4 bases and J by 5 bases, with 17 bases between. CDR3 size: 16 residues. The CDR3 nucleotides are TGTGCCACCAGTGAGTCTGCCCCTGGGAGAGATCAGCCCCAGCATTTT. This codes for CATSESAPGRDQPQHF.